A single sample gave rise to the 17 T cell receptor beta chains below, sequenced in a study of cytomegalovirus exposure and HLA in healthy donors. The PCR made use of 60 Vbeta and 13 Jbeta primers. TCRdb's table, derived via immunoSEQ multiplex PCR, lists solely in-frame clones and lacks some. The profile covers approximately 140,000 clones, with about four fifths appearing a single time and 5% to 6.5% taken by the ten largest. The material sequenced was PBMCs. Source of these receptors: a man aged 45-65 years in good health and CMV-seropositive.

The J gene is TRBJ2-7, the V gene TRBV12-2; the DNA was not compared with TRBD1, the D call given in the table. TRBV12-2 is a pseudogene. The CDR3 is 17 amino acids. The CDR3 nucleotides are TGTGCAAGTCGCCCTACTAAGGGGCAGTCGAGCTCCTACGAGCAGTACTTC. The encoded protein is CASRPTKGQSSSYEQYF.

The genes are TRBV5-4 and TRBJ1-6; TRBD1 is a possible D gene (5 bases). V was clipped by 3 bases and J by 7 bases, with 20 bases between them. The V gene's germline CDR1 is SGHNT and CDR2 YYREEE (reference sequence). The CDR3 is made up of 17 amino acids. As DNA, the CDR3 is TGTGCCAGCAGCTCCTCCCCGATTGGGACTTTCAATTCACCCCTCCACTTT. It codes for CASSSSPIGTFNSPLHF.

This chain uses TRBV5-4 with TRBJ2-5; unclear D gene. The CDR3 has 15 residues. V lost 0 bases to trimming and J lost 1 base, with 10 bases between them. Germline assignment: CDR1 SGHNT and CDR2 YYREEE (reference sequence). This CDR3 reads CASSLAPTFQETQYF. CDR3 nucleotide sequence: TGTGCCAGCAGCTTGGCACCCACATTCCAAGAGACCCAGTACTTC.

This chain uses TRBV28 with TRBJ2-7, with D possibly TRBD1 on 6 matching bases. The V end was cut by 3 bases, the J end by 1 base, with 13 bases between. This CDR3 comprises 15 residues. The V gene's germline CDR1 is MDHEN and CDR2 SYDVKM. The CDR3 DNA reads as TGTGCCAGCAGTTTGGGACACGCCCGATCCTACGAGCAGTACTTC. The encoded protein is CASSLGHARSYEQYF.

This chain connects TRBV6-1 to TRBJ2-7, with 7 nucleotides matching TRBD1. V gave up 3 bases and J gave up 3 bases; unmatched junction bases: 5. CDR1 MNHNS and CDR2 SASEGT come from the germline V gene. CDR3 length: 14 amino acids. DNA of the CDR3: TGTGCCAGCAGTGATCCCGGGACAGACTACGAGCAGTACTTC. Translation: CASSDPGTDYEQYF.

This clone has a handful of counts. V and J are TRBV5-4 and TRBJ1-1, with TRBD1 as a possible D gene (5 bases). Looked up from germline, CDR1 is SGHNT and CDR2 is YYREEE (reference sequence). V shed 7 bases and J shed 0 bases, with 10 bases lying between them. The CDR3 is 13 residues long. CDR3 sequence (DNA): TGTGCCAGCGGGGCGATCATGAACACTGAAGCTTTCTTT. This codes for CASGAIMNTEAFF.

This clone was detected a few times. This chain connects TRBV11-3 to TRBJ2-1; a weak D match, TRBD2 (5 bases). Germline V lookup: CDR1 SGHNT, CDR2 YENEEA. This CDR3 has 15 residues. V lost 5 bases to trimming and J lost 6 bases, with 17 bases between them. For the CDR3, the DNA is TGTGCCAGCAGCCCCCGCCGCGGGCCTCTCAATGAGCAGTTCTTC. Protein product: CASSPRRGPLNEQFF.

As DNA, the CDR3 is TGTGCCAGCAGCCCCAGGGACAGTCTCTACGAGCAGTACTTC. It translates to CASSPRDSLYEQYF. The rearrangement uses TRBV9 and TRBJ2-7, with 7 bases that match TRBD1. Germline trimming cut 4 bases from V and 3 bases from J; bases unmatched to any gene: 7. This CDR3 comprises 14 residues. Germline CDR1 is SGDLS and CDR2 is YYNGEE.

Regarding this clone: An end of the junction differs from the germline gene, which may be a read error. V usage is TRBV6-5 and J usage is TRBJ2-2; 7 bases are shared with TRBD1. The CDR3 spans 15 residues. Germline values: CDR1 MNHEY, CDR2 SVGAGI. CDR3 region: CASRPPGQTTGELVF. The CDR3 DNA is TGTGCCAGCAGACCCCCGGGACAGACGACCGGGGAGCTGGTTTTT.

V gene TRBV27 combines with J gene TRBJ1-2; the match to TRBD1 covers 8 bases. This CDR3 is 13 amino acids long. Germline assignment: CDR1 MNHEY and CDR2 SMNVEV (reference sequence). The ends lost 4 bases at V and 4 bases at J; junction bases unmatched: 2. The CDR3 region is CASSYDRGYGYTF. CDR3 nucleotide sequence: TGTGCCAGCAGTTACGACAGGGGCTATGGCTACACCTTC.

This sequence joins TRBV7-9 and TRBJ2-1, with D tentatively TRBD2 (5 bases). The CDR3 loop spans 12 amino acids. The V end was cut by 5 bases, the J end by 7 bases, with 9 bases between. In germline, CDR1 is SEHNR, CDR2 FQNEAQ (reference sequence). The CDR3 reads CASSPRANEQFF. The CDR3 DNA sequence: TGTGCCAGCAGCCCGAGGGCGAATGAGCAGTTCTTC.

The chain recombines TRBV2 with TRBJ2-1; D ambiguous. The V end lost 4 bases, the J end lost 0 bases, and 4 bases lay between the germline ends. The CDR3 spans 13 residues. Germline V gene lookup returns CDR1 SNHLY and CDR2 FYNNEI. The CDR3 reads CASSGLSYNEQFF. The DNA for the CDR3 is TGTGCCAGCAGTGGACTCTCCTACAATGAGCAGTTCTTC.

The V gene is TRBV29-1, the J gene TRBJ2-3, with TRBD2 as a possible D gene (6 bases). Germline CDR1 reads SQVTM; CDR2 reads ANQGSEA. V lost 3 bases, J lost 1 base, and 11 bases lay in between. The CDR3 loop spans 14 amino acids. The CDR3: CSVDPGGGTDTQYF. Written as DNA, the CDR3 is TGCAGCGTTGATCCTGGCGGGGGCACAGATACGCAGTATTTT.

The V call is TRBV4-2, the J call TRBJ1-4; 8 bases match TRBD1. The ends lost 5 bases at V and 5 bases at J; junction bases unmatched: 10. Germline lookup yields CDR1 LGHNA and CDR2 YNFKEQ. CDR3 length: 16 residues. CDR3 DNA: TGTGCCAGCAGCGCGATCGGACAGGGTACAAATGAAAAACTGTTTTTT. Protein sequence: CASSAIGQGTNEKLFF.

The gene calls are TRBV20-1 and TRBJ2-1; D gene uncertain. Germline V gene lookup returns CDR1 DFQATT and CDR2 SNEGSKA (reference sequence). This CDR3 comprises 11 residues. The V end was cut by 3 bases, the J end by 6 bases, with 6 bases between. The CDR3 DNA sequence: TGCAGTGCTAGTGCCGGCAATGAGCAGTTCTTC. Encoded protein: CSASAGNEQFF.

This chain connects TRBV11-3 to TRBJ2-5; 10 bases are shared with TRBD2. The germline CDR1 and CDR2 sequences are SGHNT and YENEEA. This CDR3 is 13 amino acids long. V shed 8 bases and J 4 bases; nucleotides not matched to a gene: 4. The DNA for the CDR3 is TGTGCCAGCCTAGCGGGAGAGGGAGAGACCCAGTACTTC. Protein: CASLAGEGETQYF.

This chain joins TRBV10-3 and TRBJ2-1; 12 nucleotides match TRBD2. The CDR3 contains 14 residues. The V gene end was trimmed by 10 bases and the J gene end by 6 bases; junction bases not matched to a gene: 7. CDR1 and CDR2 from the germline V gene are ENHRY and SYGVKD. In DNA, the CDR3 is TGTGCCACCCAACCTAGCGGGAGGGGCAATGAGCAGTTCTTC. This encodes CATQPSGRGNEQFF.